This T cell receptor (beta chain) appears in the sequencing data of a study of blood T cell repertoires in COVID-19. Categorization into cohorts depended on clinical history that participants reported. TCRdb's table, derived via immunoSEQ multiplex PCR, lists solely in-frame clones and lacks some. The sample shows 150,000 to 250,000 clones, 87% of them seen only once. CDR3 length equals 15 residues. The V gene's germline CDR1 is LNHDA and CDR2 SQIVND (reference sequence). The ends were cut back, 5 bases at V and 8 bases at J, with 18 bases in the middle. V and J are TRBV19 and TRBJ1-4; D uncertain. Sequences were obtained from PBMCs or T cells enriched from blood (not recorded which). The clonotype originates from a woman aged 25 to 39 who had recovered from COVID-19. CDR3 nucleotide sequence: TGTGCCAGTAGTCCTACCCCCATGAATGTCGAAAAACTGTTTTTT. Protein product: CASSPTPMNVEKLFF.